This TCR beta chain appears in the sequencing data of a study of shared clonotypes between healthy human individuals. The CDR3 covers 15 residues. Trimming shortened V by 4 bases and J by 7 bases, and 21 bases separated the two germline ends. Germline V gene sequence: CDR1 SGHRS, CDR2 YFSETQ. At deep level, the assay was performed. Sequenced by immunoSEQ multiplex PCR; TCRdb stores in-frame clones only, minus some. The repertoire holds under 2,000,000 clones, over 85% seen once, with 1.2% in the top ten. As defined, naive CD8 cells were CD45RO-negative and positively selected for CCR7, with terminally differentiated effector memory CD45RA+ cells excluded. The study, taken as a whole, reports: Estimated richness values were generally larger in naive subsets than in memory subsets.

Regarding this clone: Its target is unknown.

Sequenced sample: naive CD8+ T cells sorted from blood. The gene calls are TRBV5-1 and TRBJ2-7; weak D call: TRBD1 (5 bases). This TCR came from a young man in good health. CDR3: CASSLAGRENGEQYF. In DNA form, the CDR3 reads TGCGCCAGCAGCCTGGCTGGCAGGGAAAACGGGGAGCAGTACTTC.